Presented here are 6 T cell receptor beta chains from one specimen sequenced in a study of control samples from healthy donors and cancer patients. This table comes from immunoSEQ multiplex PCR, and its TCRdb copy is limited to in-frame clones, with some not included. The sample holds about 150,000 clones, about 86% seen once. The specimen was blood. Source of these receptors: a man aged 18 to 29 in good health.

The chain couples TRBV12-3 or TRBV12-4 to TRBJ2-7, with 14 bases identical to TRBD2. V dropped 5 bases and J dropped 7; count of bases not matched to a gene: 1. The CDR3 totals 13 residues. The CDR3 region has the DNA TGTGCCAGCAGTCGACTAGCGGGGGGGGAGCAGTACTTC. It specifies CASSRLAGGEQYF.

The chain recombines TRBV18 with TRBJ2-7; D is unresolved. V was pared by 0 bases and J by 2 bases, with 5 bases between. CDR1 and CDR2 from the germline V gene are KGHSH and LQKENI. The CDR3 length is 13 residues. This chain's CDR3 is CASSPPVPYEQYF. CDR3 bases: TGTGCCAGCTCACCACCCGTCCCCTACGAGCAGTACTTC.

The CDR3 reads CASSITGASYEQYF. CDR3 DNA sequence: TGTGCCAGCAGCATTACAGGGGCGTCCTACGAGCAGTACTTC. V gene TRBV9 combines with J gene TRBJ2-7; 7 nucleotides line up with TRBD1. CDR1 and CDR2 (germline): SGDLS, YYNGEE. CDR3 size: 14 residues. Unmatched junction bases numbered 5, after V lost 4 bases and J lost 1 base.

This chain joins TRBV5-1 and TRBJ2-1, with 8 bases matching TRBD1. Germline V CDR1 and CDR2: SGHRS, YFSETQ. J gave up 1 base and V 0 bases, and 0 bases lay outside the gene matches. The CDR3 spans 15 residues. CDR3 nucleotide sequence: TGCGCCAGCAGCTTGGACAGGGGGTCCTACAATGAGCAGTTCTTC. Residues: CASSLDRGSYNEQFF.

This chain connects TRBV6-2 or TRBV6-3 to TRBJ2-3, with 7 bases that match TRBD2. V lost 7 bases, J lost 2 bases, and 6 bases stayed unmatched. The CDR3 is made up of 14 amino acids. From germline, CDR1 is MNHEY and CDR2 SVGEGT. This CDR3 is CASNPGGSTDTQYF. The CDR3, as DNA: TGTGCCAGCAACCCCGGGGGGTCCACAGATACGCAGTATTTT.

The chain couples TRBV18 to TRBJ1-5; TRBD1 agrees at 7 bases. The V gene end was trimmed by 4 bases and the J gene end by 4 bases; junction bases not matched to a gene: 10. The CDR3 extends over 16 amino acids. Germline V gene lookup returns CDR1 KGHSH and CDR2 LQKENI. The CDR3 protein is CASSLGTAKSNQPQHF. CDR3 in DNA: TGTGCCAGCTCACTCGGGACAGCAAAAAGTAATCAGCCCCAGCATTTT. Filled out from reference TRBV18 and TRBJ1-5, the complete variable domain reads NAGVMQNPRHLVRRRGQEARLRCSPMKGHSHVYWYRQLPEEGLKFMVYLQKENIIDESGMPKERFSAEFPKEGPSILRIQQVVRGDSAAYFCASSLGTAKSNQPQHFGDGTRLSIL.